Listed below are T cell receptor beta chains from one sample, sequenced in a study of response to subunit inactivated influenza vaccine. TCRdb called the RT-PCR reads again in MiXCR, with one record for every CDR3 protein. The sample yields more than 700,000 distinct CDR3 sequences, over 20% seen once. Here the sequenced sample was PBMCs from blood, taken 5 days after vaccination. The receptors stem from a man aged 45 to 65 who received an inactivated influenza vaccine. Each CDR3 is given without its conserved first and last residue. D genes are given only for firm matches.

j_call d_call v_call cdr3_aa
TRBJ2-1 TRBD2 TRBV6-2/TRBV6-3 ASIPTSGRPSYNEQF
TRBJ1-2 . TRBV5-1 ASSPTGEGFYGYT
TRBJ2-1 . TRBV24-1 ATSDLDGSNEQF
TRBJ1-5 TRBD1 TRBV5-1 ASSLDRDQPQH
TRBJ1-4 . TRBV5-1 ASSGTGLSGEKLF
TRBJ2-7 . TRBV14 ASSQVTVEQY
TRBJ2-7 . TRBV11-2 ASSLAAGPNYEQY
TRBJ2-1 . TRBV7-2 ASSLIGLEQF
TRBJ1-6 . TRBV6-2/TRBV6-3 ASRPDGSPLH
TRBJ2-1 . TRBV20-1 SAPSGPSYNEQF
TRBJ2-3 . TRBV5-1 ASSDSGTVGQY
TRBJ2-4 . TRBV25-1 ASSPQGGGNIQY
TRBJ2-7 . TRBV6-5 ASSYVPGDYEQY
TRBJ1-5 TRBD1 TRBV12-3/TRBV12-4 ASSLADRGNQPQH
TRBJ1-1 . TRBV5-1 ASSLAFGEGLTEAF
TRBJ2-3 . TRBV5-6 ASSSRSGNTDTQY
TRBJ2-7 . TRBV29-1 SVVEGQGGDEQY
TRBJ2-1 TRBD2 TRBV7-2 ASSPTPTSGLGEQF
TRBJ2-2 . TRBV7-2 ASSLADLGELF
TRBJ2-5 TRBD2 TRBV5-1 ASSLDLAGGQETQY
TRBJ2-7 TRBD1 TRBV6-5 ASSYEGQGAYEQY
TRBJ2-1 TRBD2 TRBV9 ASSVGSGSQNEQF
TRBJ2-1 . TRBV4-1 ASRQERGFRIYNEQF
TRBJ2-7 . TRBV12-3/TRBV12-4 ASSSPRGVTYEQY
TRBJ1-5 . TRBV11-2 ASSFNQQGGQPQH
TRBJ2-2 TRBD1 TRBV6-2/TRBV6-3 ASRDRRGSTGELF
TRBJ1-1 TRBD1 TRBV29-1 SVESRQGAHTEAF
TRBJ1-5 . TRBV5-1 ASSSSGERGQPQH
TRBJ2-7 . TRBV6-5 ASSYEGPSYEQY
TRBJ2-7 TRBD1 TRBV4-2 ASSQMGQGEQY
TRBJ1-1 . TRBV4-3 ASSQDGAANTEAF
TRBJ2-1 TRBD1 TRBV12-3/TRBV12-4 ASSLMGQGGNEQF
TRBJ2-1 . TRBV5-1 ASSSGPQFPNEQF
TRBJ2-1 TRBD2 TRBV4-3 ASSQDLRRGGGEQF
TRBJ2-1 . TRBV20-1 SALGNEQF
TRBJ2-5 . TRBV12-3/TRBV12-4 ASSTAGGTQY
TRBJ2-3 . TRBV15 ATILKNTQY
TRBJ2-3 . TRBV6-5 ASSYSTVRTDTQY
TRBJ1-5 . TRBV12-3/TRBV12-4 ASRNETDYSNQPQH
TRBJ1-1 TRBD1 TRBV2 ARVTGPNTEAF
TRBJ2-1 TRBD1 TRBV11-1 ASSLGAADRAYNEQF
TRBJ2-7 TRBD2 TRBV12-3/TRBV12-4 ASSLGLAGSYEQY
TRBJ2-1 . TRBV15 ATSRPNHEQF
TRBJ2-3 . TRBV20-1 SATGRKRTDTQY
TRBJ2-1 TRBD1 TRBV2 ASTLDRGR